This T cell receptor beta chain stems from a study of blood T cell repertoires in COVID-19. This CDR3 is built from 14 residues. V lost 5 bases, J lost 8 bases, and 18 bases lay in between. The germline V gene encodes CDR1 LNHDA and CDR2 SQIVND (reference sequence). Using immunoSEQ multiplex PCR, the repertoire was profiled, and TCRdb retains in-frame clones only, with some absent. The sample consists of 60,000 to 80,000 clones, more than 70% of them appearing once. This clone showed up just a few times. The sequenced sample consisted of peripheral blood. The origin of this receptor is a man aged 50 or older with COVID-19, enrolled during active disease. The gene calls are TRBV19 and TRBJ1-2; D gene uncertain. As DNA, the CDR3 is TGTGCCAGTAGTCCAGGACTCCGAGCAGGAGGCTACACCTTC. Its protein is CASSPGLRAGGYTF.